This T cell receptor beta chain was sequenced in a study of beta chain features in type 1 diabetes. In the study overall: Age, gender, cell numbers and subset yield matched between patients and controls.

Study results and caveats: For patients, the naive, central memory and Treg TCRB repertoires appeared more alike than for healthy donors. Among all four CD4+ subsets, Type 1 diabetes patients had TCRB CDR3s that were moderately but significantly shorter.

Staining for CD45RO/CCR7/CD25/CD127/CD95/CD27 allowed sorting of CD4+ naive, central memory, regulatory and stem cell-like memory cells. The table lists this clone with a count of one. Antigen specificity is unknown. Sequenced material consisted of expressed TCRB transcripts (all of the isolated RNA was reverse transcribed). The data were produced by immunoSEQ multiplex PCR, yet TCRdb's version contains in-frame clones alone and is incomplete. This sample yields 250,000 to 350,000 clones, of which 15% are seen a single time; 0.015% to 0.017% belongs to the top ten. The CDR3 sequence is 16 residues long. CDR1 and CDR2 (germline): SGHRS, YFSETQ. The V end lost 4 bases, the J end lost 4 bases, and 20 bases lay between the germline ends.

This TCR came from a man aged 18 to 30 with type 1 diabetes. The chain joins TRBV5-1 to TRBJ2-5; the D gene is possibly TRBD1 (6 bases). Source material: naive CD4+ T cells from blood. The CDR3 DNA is TGCGCCAGCAGCAGCACAGGGTCCTTGGTTCCAGAGACCCAGTACTTC. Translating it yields CASSSTGSLVPETQYF. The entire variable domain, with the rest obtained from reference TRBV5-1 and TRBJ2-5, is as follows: KAGVTQTPRYLIKTRGQQVTLSCSPISGHRSVSWYQQTPGQGLQFLFEYFSETQRNKGNFPGRFSGRQFSNSRSEMNVSTLELGDSALYLCASSSTGSLVPETQYFGPGTRLLVL.